This TCR beta chain was recovered during a study of cytomegalovirus exposure and HLA in healthy donors. The CDR3 extends over 15 amino acids. CDR1 is MNHEY and CDR2 is SVGAGI in the germline V gene. V trimming: 0 bases; J trimming: 3 bases; junction bases outside the gene matches: 0. Only a few counts were recorded for this clone. Primers for the PCR totalled 60 Vbeta and 13 Jbeta. Sequencing was performed with immunoSEQ multiplex PCR; in TCRdb, only in-frame clones are kept and a portion is missing. Among some 170,000 clones listed, 75% were seen once. The TCR sequence derives from a woman aged 45 to 65 in good health and CMV-seropositive. Input material: PBMCs. J is TRBJ2-2 and V is TRBV6-5, with 8 positions matching TRBD1. The CDR3 coding sequence is TGTGCCAGCAGTTACTCGACAGGGGACACCGGGGAGCTGTTTTTT. It specifies CASSYSTGDTGELFF.